The clone carrying this T cell receptor beta chain was seen a few times. What it binds is unknown. The Oncomine TCR Beta short-read assay sequenced DNA from cultured CD4+ T cells. Genomic DNA was isolated from CD4+ T cells that had been cultured. TCRdb re-called the PCR reads through MiXCR, storing one row per CDR3 protein. This table has roughly 17,000 distinct CDR3 sequences, roughly 55% appearing once. The data were obtained in a study of vaccination and CD4 T cells after COVID-19. The wider study: Stimulation used overlapping spike peptides from SARS-CoV-2, HCoV-NL63, HCoV-OC43 and HCoV-229E.

Treatment noted: 10-day PBMC culture with coronavirus spike peptide pools or control peptides (ViraFEST assay). Negative selection enriched CD4+ T cells from cultures at about 10 days. The V end lost 4 bases, the J end lost 5 bases, and 12 bases lay between the germline ends. The germline V gene has CDR1 DFQATT and CDR2 SNEGSKA (reference sequence). The length of the CDR3 is 13 residues. V usage is TRBV20-1 and J usage is TRBJ1-5; tentatively, D is TRBD1 (5 bases). The sample consisted of CD4+ T cells from blood, cultured in vitro. This clonotype was sampled from a human donor who had recovered from COVID-19. CDR3 sequence reads: CSATTGPYQPQHF. DNA of the CDR3: TGCAGTGCTACTACAGGCCCGTATCAGCCCCAGCATTTT.